The T cell receptor beta chain described here comes from a study of blood T cell repertoires in COVID-19. Turning to the study itself: In each case, the material was cDNA or gDNA derived from T cells, B-cell-depleted T cells, or PBMCs.

Clones were sequenced by immunoSEQ multiplex PCR, and TCRdb holds only the in-frame ones, with some missing. The top ten clones hold about 2% of a sample with 250,000 to 300,000 clones, about 86% of them seen once. CDR1 DFQATT and CDR2 SNEGSKA come from the germline V gene (reference sequence). Trimming removed 6 bases at V and 1 base at J, with 6 bases between. CDR3 length: 11 amino acids. The chain recombines TRBV20-1 with TRBJ2-5; D gene ambiguous. The specimen sequenced was peripheral blood. This receptor was identified in a man aged 25-45 years with active or convalescent COVID-19. CDR3 loop: CSATRQETQYF. CDR3 in DNA: TGCAGTGCGACACGCCAAGAGACCCAGTACTTC.